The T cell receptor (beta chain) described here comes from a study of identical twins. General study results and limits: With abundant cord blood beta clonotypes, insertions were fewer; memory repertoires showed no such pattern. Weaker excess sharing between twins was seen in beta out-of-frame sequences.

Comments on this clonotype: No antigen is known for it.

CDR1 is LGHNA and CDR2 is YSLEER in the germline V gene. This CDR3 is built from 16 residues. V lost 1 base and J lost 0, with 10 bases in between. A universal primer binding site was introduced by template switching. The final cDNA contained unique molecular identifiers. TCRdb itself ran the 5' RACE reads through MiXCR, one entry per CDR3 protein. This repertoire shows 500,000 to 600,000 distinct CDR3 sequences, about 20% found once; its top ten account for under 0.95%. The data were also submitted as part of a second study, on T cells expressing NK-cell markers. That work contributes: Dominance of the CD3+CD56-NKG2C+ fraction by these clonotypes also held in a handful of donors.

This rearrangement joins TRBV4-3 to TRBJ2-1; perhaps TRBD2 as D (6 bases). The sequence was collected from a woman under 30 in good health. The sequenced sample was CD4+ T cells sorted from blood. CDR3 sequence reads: CASSQGTGLSYNEQFF. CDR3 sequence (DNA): TGCGCCAGCAGCCAAGGAACGGGACTCTCCTACAATGAGCAGTTCTTC.